Listed below are T cell receptor beta chains from one sample, sequenced in a study of blood T cells in healthy people across ages. TCRdb re-called the 5' RACE reads with MiXCR, one entry per CDR3 protein. Here the sample spans about 780,000 distinct CDR3 sequences, about 42% being singletons. Sequenced sample: blood. These receptors all come from a man older than 75 in good health. The CDR3 runs from the conserved cysteine through the conserved F or W. Fields, in order: CDR3 protein, CDR3 DNA, J gene, V gene, clone size, D gene. D genes are given only for firm matches. Size is stated for part of the rows, as once, few or many counts, or as a class when the clone is expanded.

CDR3aa: CASNTLGTGLSEQYF
CDR3nt: TGTGCCAGCAACACGCTAGGGACAGGGCTGAGCGAGCAGTACTTC
j_gene: TRBJ2-7
v_gene: TRBV5-8
abundance: many
d_gene: TRBD1

CDR3aa: CASSLADLRSTDTQYF
CDR3nt: TGTGCCAGCAGCTTGGCCGACCTGAGGAGCACAGATACGCAGTATTTT
j_gene: TRBJ2-3
v_gene: TRBV7-2
abundance: .
d_gene: .

CDR3aa: CSARHPGGANIQYF
CDR3nt: TGCAGTGCAAGGCACCCAGGGGGGGCGAACATTCAGTACTTC
j_gene: TRBJ2-4
v_gene: TRBV20-1
abundance: .
d_gene: .

CDR3aa: CASSQGRQGVRTEAFF
CDR3nt: TGTGCCAGCAGCCAAGGTCGACAGGGGGTCCGCACTGAAGCTTTCTTT
j_gene: TRBJ1-1
v_gene: TRBV14
abundance: few
d_gene: TRBD1

CDR3aa: CNAPTSGVNEQFF
CDR3nt: TGCAATGCTCCCACTAGCGGGGTCAATGAGCAGTTCTTC
j_gene: TRBJ2-1
v_gene: TRBV20-1
abundance: .
d_gene: TRBD2

CDR3aa: CASKERELLGTGELFF
CDR3nt: TGTGCCAGCAAAGAGCGGGAGCTTCTGGGAACCGGGGAGCTGTTTTTT
j_gene: TRBJ2-2
v_gene: TRBV12-3/TRBV12-4
abundance: .
d_gene: TRBD2

CDR3aa: CATSGPDSTEAFF
CDR3nt: TGTGCCACCAGTGGTCCTGACAGCACTGAAGCTTTCTTT
j_gene: TRBJ1-1
v_gene: TRBV24-1
abundance: .
d_gene: .

CDR3aa: CASSQGYMVGEQFF
CDR3nt: TGTGCCAGCAGCCAAGGTTATATGGTCGGTGAGCAGTTCTTC
j_gene: TRBJ2-1
v_gene: TRBV3-1
abundance: .
d_gene: .

CDR3aa: CASSQGIGGRGTDTQYF
CDR3nt: TGTGCCAGCAGCCAAGGGATTGGCGGGAGGGGGACAGATACGCAGTATTTT
j_gene: TRBJ2-3
v_gene: TRBV4-2
abundance: few
d_gene: TRBD2

CDR3aa: CASSLSPSADTQYF
CDR3nt: TGCGCCAGCAGCTTATCTCCGTCGGCAGATACGCAGTATTTT
j_gene: TRBJ2-3
v_gene: TRBV5-1
abundance: .
d_gene: .

CDR3aa: CASSQEGGLGYTF
CDR3nt: TGTGCCAGCAGCCAGGAGGGGGGCCTCGGCTACACCTTC
j_gene: TRBJ1-2
v_gene: TRBV7-2
abundance: few
d_gene: .

CDR3aa: CASRRDREIPGYTF
CDR3nt: TGCGCCAGCAGACGGGACAGGGAAATTCCTGGCTACACCTTC
j_gene: TRBJ1-2
v_gene: TRBV5-1
abundance: few
d_gene: TRBD1

CDR3aa: CASSAPGQGVDEQFF
CDR3nt: TGTGCCAGCAGTGCCCCGGGACAGGGTGTCGATGAGCAGTTCTTC
j_gene: TRBJ2-1
v_gene: TRBV6-2/TRBV6-3
abundance: .
d_gene: TRBD1

CDR3aa: CASSPGPGYADTQYF
CDR3nt: TGCGCCAGCAGCCCCGGGCCAGGGTATGCAGATACGCAGTATTTT
j_gene: TRBJ2-3
v_gene: TRBV5-1
abundance: .
d_gene: .

CDR3aa: CSARVAGGRIAGELFF
CDR3nt: TGCAGTGCTAGAGTCGCGGGAGGGCGTATTGCCGGGGAGCTGTTTTTT
j_gene: TRBJ2-2
v_gene: TRBV20-1
abundance: .
d_gene: TRBD2

CDR3aa: CASSYGTQKNEQFF
CDR3nt: TGTGCCAGCAGTTACGGGACACAGAAAAATGAGCAGTTCTTC
j_gene: TRBJ2-1
v_gene: TRBV12-3/TRBV12-4
abundance: .
d_gene: .

CDR3aa: CSARDLNTGLGTEAFF
CDR3nt: TGCAGTGCTAGAGATCTGAACACAGGGTTGGGCACTGAAGCTTTCTTT
j_gene: TRBJ1-1
v_gene: TRBV20-1
abundance: .
d_gene: .

CDR3aa: CASSLSMSLMQDTQYF
CDR3nt: TGTGCCAGCAGCTTAAGTATGAGCCTTATGCAGGACACGCAGTATTTT
j_gene: TRBJ2-3
v_gene: TRBV7-9
abundance: few
d_gene: .

CDR3aa: CASSLALSLAGAKGEQYF
CDR3nt: TGTGCCAGCAGCTTAGCGCTCTCGCTAGCGGGAGCAAAGGGCGAGCAGTACTTC
j_gene: TRBJ2-7
v_gene: TRBV7-2
abundance: .
d_gene: TRBD2

CDR3aa: CSAIDRGAGGDEQYF
CDR3nt: TGCAGTGCTATTGACAGGGGAGCCGGCGGGGATGAGCAGTACTTC
j_gene: TRBJ2-7
v_gene: TRBV20-1
abundance: .
d_gene: TRBD1

CDR3aa: CASSLESLEQYF
CDR3nt: TGCGCCAGCAGCTTGGAGAGCCTTGAGCAGTACTTC
j_gene: TRBJ2-7
v_gene: TRBV5-1
abundance: few
d_gene: .

CDR3aa: CSATERNNEQFF
CDR3nt: TGCAGTGCTACCGAGCGGAACAATGAGCAGTTCTTC
j_gene: TRBJ2-1
v_gene: TRBV20-1
abundance: few
d_gene: .

CDR3aa: CASRYSGGETQYF
CDR3nt: TGTGCCAGCAGGTATAGCGGCGGGGAGACCCAGTACTTC
j_gene: TRBJ2-5
v_gene: TRBV12-3/TRBV12-4
abundance: .
d_gene: .

CDR3aa: CASSPSGQVDNEQFF
CDR3nt: TGTGCCAGCAGCCCGTCGGGACAGGTAGACAATGAGCAGTTCTTC
j_gene: TRBJ2-1
v_gene: TRBV11-2
abundance: many
d_gene: TRBD1

CDR3aa: CASSYPGLVYNEQFF
CDR3nt: TGTGCCAGCAGTTATCCGGGACTAGTTTACAATGAGCAGTTCTTC
j_gene: TRBJ2-1
v_gene: TRBV2
abundance: once
d_gene: TRBD2

CDR3aa: CASSPPGAGVTDTQYF
CDR3nt: TGCGCCAGCAGCCCCCCCGGGGCGGGAGTGACAGATACGCAGTATTTT
j_gene: TRBJ2-3
v_gene: TRBV5-1
abundance: .
d_gene: TRBD2

CDR3aa: CSAGGQADLLAKNIQYF
CDR3nt: TGCAGTGCCGGGGGACAGGCTGACCTCTTAGCCAAAAACATTCAGTACTTC
j_gene: TRBJ2-4
v_gene: TRBV20-1
abundance: .
d_gene: TRBD1

CDR3aa: CASSPNLVGDEQFF
CDR3nt: TGTGCCAGCTCACCAAACCTAGTGGGGGACGAGCAGTTCTTC
j_gene: TRBJ2-1
v_gene: TRBV18
abundance: .
d_gene: .

CDR3aa: CASSLVLLAGGDNEQFF
CDR3nt: TGTGCCAGCAGCTTAGTTTTATTAGCGGGAGGGGACAATGAGCAGTTCTTC
j_gene: TRBJ2-1
v_gene: TRBV7-2
abundance: .
d_gene: TRBD2

CDR3aa: CATSTHPGRGESPLHF
CDR3nt: TGTGCCACCAGCACTCACCCCGGCAGGGGTGAATCACCCCTCCACTTT
j_gene: TRBJ1-6
v_gene: TRBV15
abundance: .
d_gene: .

CDR3aa: CASSWDRNNSPLHF
CDR3nt: TGCGCCAGCAGCTGGGACCGCAATAATTCACCCCTCCACTTT
j_gene: TRBJ1-6
v_gene: TRBV5-1
abundance: .
d_gene: .

CDR3aa: CASSETRGGTEAFF
CDR3nt: TGTGCCAGCAGTGAAACGAGGGGGGGGACTGAAGCTTTCTTT
j_gene: TRBJ1-1
v_gene: TRBV2
abundance: once
d_gene: .

CDR3aa: CASSPGTSGRVETQYF
CDR3nt: TGTGCCAGCAGTCCAGGGACTAGCGGGAGAGTTGAGACCCAGTACTTC
j_gene: TRBJ2-5
v_gene: TRBV27
abundance: .
d_gene: TRBD2

CDR3aa: CASSPRGKNIQYF
CDR3nt: TGTGCCAGCAGCCCCAGGGGAAAAAACATTCAGTACTTC
j_gene: TRBJ2-4
v_gene: TRBV13
abundance: many
d_gene: .

CDR3aa: CASSLGSGKETQYF
CDR3nt: TGTGCCAGCAGCTTAGGATCGGGGAAAGAGACCCAGTACTTC
j_gene: TRBJ2-5
v_gene: TRBV11-2
abundance: few
d_gene: .

CDR3aa: CSAIRGTGGYEQYF
CDR3nt: TGCAGTGCTATACGAGGGACAGGGGGCTACGAGCAGTACTTC
j_gene: TRBJ2-7
v_gene: TRBV20-1
abundance: few
d_gene: TRBD1

CDR3aa: CASSDTSGPTDTQYF
CDR3nt: TGTGCCAGCAGCGATACTAGCGGACCTACAGATACGCAGTATTTT
j_gene: TRBJ2-3
v_gene: TRBV28
abundance: few
d_gene: TRBD2

CDR3aa: CAIGTATNTEAFF
CDR3nt: TGTGCCATCGGGACAGCTACGAACACTGAAGCTTTCTTT
j_gene: TRBJ1-1
v_gene: TRBV10-3
abundance: .
d_gene: TRBD1

CDR3aa: CSARGQGIHEQYF
CDR3nt: TGCAGTGCTAGGGGGCAGGGGATACACGAGCAGTACTTC
j_gene: TRBJ2-7
v_gene: TRBV20-1
abundance: few
d_gene: .

CDR3aa: CASSQAGLYSYNEQFF
CDR3nt: TGTGCCAGCAGCCAAGCGGGACTATACTCCTACAATGAGCAGTTCTTC
j_gene: TRBJ2-1
v_gene: TRBV4-2
abundance: .
d_gene: TRBD2

CDR3aa: CASSAGQKEQYF
CDR3nt: TGTGCCAGCAGCGCCGGGCAGAAGGAGCAGTACTTC
j_gene: TRBJ2-7
v_gene: TRBV3-1
abundance: .
d_gene: .

CDR3aa: CASSPRGLAGLEQYF
CDR3nt: TGTGCCAGCAGCCCCCGGGGACTAGCGGGACTCGAGCAGTACTTC
j_gene: TRBJ2-7
v_gene: TRBV7-2
abundance: few
d_gene: TRBD2

CDR3aa: CASSYDSGRLPYNEQFF
CDR3nt: TGTGCCAGCAGTTATGACTCAGGACGGCTCCCCTACAATGAGCAGTTCTTC
j_gene: TRBJ2-1
v_gene: TRBV6-2/TRBV6-3
abundance: .
d_gene: .

CDR3aa: CASSAGIEQFF
CDR3nt: TGTGCCAGCAGCGCAGGGATTGAGCAGTTCTTC
j_gene: TRBJ2-1
v_gene: TRBV7-2
abundance: many
d_gene: .

CDR3aa: CASSSGLKVGESYEQYF
CDR3nt: TGCGCCAGCAGCTCCGGGCTCAAGGTGGGAGAATCCTACGAGCAGTACTTC
j_gene: TRBJ2-7
v_gene: TRBV5-1
abundance: .
d_gene: .

CDR3aa: CASMVQQYNEQFF
CDR3nt: TGTGCCAGCATGGTACAGCAATACAATGAGCAGTTCTTC
j_gene: TRBJ2-1
v_gene: TRBV28
abundance: .
d_gene: .